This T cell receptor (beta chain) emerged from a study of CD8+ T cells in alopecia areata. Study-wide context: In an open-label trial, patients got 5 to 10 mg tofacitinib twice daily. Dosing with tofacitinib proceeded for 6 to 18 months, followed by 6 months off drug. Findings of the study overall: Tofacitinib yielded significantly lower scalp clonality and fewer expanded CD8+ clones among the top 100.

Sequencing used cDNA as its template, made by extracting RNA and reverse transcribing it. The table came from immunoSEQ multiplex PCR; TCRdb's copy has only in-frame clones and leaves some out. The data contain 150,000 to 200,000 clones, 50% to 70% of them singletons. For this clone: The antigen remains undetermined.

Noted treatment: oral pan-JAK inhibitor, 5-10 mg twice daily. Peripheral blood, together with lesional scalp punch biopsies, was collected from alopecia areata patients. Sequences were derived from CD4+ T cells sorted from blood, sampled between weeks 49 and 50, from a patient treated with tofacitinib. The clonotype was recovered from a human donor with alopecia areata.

This CDR3 reads CSASQGASETQYF. The CDR3 nucleotides are TGCAGCGCTTCACAGGGGGCTTCAGAGACCCAGTACTTC. J is TRBJ2-5 and V is TRBV29-1; 9 bases line up with TRBD1. Germline V lookup: CDR1 SQVTM, CDR2 ANQGSEA. The CDR3 has 13 amino acids. The J segment lost 4 bases and the V segment lost 7 bases, leaving 7 bases of the junction unmatched.